A selection of T cell receptor beta chains follows, all from one sample in a study of beta chain features in type 1 diabetes. Repertoires were generated with immunoSEQ multiplex PCR, while TCRdb's copy carries only in-frame clones and drops some. This table has about 240,000 clones, 27% appearing once. The sequencing sample was made of central memory CD4+ T cells from blood. These receptors came from a man aged 25-45 years in good health. Both conserved end residues are part of each CDR3. A D gene is named only where the DNA matches it firmly. Not every row has a clone size; where given, it reads once, few, many or a size class.

v_gene	d_gene	j_gene	abundance	CDR3aa	CDR3nt
TRBV10-2	NA	TRBJ2-5	NA	CASSRGLGETQYF	TGCGCCAGCAGTCGGGGGCTCGGGGAGACCCAGTACTTC
TRBV7-9	TRBD2	TRBJ2-7	many	CASSFSGSIDEQYF	TGTGCCAGCAGCTTTAGCGGGAGCATAGACGAGCAGTACTTC
TRBV7-2	TRBD2	TRBJ2-5	NA	CASSRGTSGNALQETQYF	TGTGCCAGCAGCCGCGGGACTAGCGGGAACGCCCTTCAAGAGACCCAGTACTTC
TRBV6-6	TRBD1	TRBJ2-5	NA	CASNPEQGARETQYF	TGTGCCAGCAACCCGGAACAGGGGGCTAGGGAGACCCAGTACTTC
TRBV2	NA	TRBJ2-7	few	CASSEDSAALSYEQYF	TGTGCCAGCAGTGAGGACAGCGCGGCCCTCTCCTACGAGCAGTACTTC
TRBV5-4	NA	TRBJ2-5	NA	CASSLDTLETQYF	TGTGCCAGCAGCTTGGACACTCTGGAGACCCAGTACTTC
TRBV28	NA	TRBJ2-5	few	CASAGQKETQYF	TGTGCCAGCGCGGGACAGAAAGAGACCCAGTACTTC
TRBV6-5	NA	TRBJ2-2	few	CASSYGQGVDTGELFF	TGTGCCAGCAGTTACGGGCAGGGCGTGGACACCGGGGAGCTGTTTTTT
TRBV29-1	TRBD1	TRBJ2-5	NA	CSVVMPGQGLETQYF	TGCAGCGTTGTGATGCCGGGACAGGGATTGGAGACCCAGTACTTC
TRBV29-1	TRBD1	TRBJ2-1	NA	CSARDRGSYNEQFF	TGCAGCGCTCGGGACAGGGGTTCCTACAATGAGCAGTTCTTC
TRBV10-3	NA	TRBJ2-5	few	CAISEAGARETQYF	TGTGCCATCAGTGAGGCCGGGGCGCGGGAGACCCAGTACTTC
TRBV7-2	NA	TRBJ2-1	many	CASSFTRDEQFF	TGTGCCAGCAGTTTTACTAGGGATGAGCAGTTCTTC
TRBV7-2	NA	TRBJ1-1	NA	CASSLGSEAFF	TGTGCCAGCAGCCTCGGATCAGAGGCTTTCTTT
TRBV10-3	TRBD1	TRBJ1-1	NA	CASGTGDTEAFF	TGTGCCAGCGGGACAGGGGACACTGAAGCTTTCTTT
TRBV10-3	NA	TRBJ2-3	few	CAIRGTDTQYF	TGTGCCATCAGGGGCACAGATACGCAGTATTTT
TRBV7-9	NA	TRBJ2-1	few	CASSSLVEQFF	TGTGCCAGCAGCTCGCTAGTAGAGCAGTTCTTC
TRBV11-2	NA	TRBJ2-5	once	CASSPGRAPRETQYF	TGTGCCAGCAGCCCGGGGCGTGCCCCCCGAGAGACCCAGTACTTC
TRBV5-4	NA	TRBJ2-3	NA	CASSWRGTDTQYF	TGTGCCAGCAGCTGGCGCGGCACAGATACGCAGTATTTT
TRBV9	NA	TRBJ2-1	once	CASSVAGTRYNEQFF	TGTGCCAGCAGCGTAGCCGGGACAAGGTACAATGAGCAGTTCTTC
TRBV2	TRBD1	TRBJ2-5	NA	CASNQQGAETQYF	TGTGCCAGCAACCAACAGGGGGCGGAGACCCAGTACTTC
TRBV14	TRBD1	TRBJ2-1	few	CASSPGQVGDNEQFF	TGTGCCAGCAGCCCAGGACAGGTAGGGGACAATGAGCAGTTCTTC
TRBV29-1	NA	TRBJ2-2	NA	CSAAEGRNTGELFF	TGCAGCGCGGCAGAGGGAAGGAACACCGGGGAGCTGTTTTTT
TRBV6-5	NA	TRBJ1-1	NA	CASTKDGRVNTEAFF	TGTGCCAGTACGAAGGACGGGCGGGTGAACACTGAAGCTTTCTTT
TRBV9	NA	TRBJ2-2	NA	CASSVVGTGELFF	TGTGCCAGCAGCGTAGTTGGGACCGGGGAGCTGTTTTTT
TRBV6-5	NA	TRBJ1-2	few	CASSLTYLTPYGYTF	TGTGCCAGCAGTTTGACATACCTTACCCCCTATGGCTACACCTTC
TRBV6-5	NA	TRBJ1-5	NA	CASSYSGGAQPQHF	TGTGCCAGCAGTTACTCGGGGGGGGCTCAGCCCCAGCATTTT
TRBV6-1	TRBD2	TRBJ2-3	few	CASSLTSGTDTQYF	TGTGCCAGCAGCCTGACTAGCGGCACAGATACGCAGTATTTT
TRBV4-1	TRBD2	TRBJ2-5	NA	CASSQLGGLAGTQYF	TGCGCCAGCAGCCAGCTCGGGGGGCTAGCGGGGACCCAGTACTTC